This T cell receptor (beta chain) was identified during a study of T-cell memory formation after mild COVID-19. V lost 6 bases and J lost 2, with 20 bases in between. CDR1 is SNHLY, CDR2 FYNNEI, per germline. The CDR3 spans 18 residues. This clonotype has only a few counts. Its antigen is unidentified. Overall study findings and caveats: Whereas later expanders leaned CD4+, clones contracting day 15 to 85 showed a balanced CD4/CD8 makeup. Researchers report contracting CD4+ clones mostly in CM and EM, with CD8+ clones in EMRA.

5'RACE primed from the constant segment yielded TCR alpha and TCR beta cDNA libraries bearing sample barcodes and UMIs. Each CDR3 protein gets one entry after TCRdb re-called the 5' RACE reads with MiXCR. Of approximately 390,000 distinct CDR3 sequences detected, 15% to 20% appear once; the ten largest clones hold about 22%. The clonotype originates from a man younger than 35 who had mild COVID-19 (a few samples of this study predate the infection). Cell type and time point are not known. Sequencing was carried out using PBMCs or a T cell subset sorted from them (not recorded which). The gene calls are TRBV2 and TRBJ1-6; D not certain. The CDR3 region has the DNA TGTGCCAGCAGGTCAGTTGGCGAGGAAGGGACCTATAATTCACCCCTCCACTTT. It is translated as CASRSVGEEGTYNSPLHF.